One sample yielded the 25 T cell receptor beta chains listed below, sequenced in a study of control samples from healthy donors and cancer patients. Only in-frame clones appear in the TCRdb table, and some are missing; sequencing was by immunoSEQ multiplex PCR. The data contain some 96,000 clones, over 85% of them singletons. Sequencing input: blood. These receptors were obtained from a man in his late teens or twenties in good health.

The gene calls are TRBV30 and TRBJ1-1; D uncertain. Between the trimmed V and J ends, which lost 0 bases and 4 bases, there was a span of 9 bases. Germline-derived CDR1 and CDR2 are GTSNPN and SVGIG (reference sequence). This CDR3 comprises 13 residues. The DNA of the CDR3 is TGTGCCTGGAGTGTTAAGGGAATCACTGAAGCTTTCTTT. Its protein product is CAWSVKGITEAFF.

The rearrangement links TRBV14 to TRBJ1-2; D call uncertain. From germline, CDR1 is SGHDN and CDR2 FVKESK. The CDR3 has 13 amino acids. The V gene lost 1 base and the J gene lost 4 bases, with 7 bases spanning the gap. In DNA form, the CDR3 reads TGTGCCAGCAGCCAAGGGGTGGGCTATGGCTACACCTTC. This sequence encodes CASSQGVGYGYTF. The complete variable domain, with remaining parts taken from reference TRBV14 and TRBJ1-2, reads EAGVTQFPSHSVIEKGQTVTLRCDPISGHDNLYWYRRVMGKEIKFLLHFVKESKQDESGMPNNRFLAERTGGTYSTLKVQPAELEDSGVYFCASSQGVGYGYTFGSGTRLTVV.

The V gene is TRBV18, the J gene TRBJ1-4; no clear D. Trimming took 4 bases from V and 4 from J, leaving 7 bases between them. The CDR3 contains 13 residues. In germline, CDR1 is KGHSH, CDR2 LQKENI. In DNA, the CDR3 is TGTGCCAGCTCACGCGGGGTTAATGAAAAACTGTTTTTT. Encoded protein: CASSRGVNEKLFF.

This clone was observed once. The rearrangement uses TRBV4-1 and TRBJ2-2; D remains ambiguous. Between the trimmed V and J ends, which lost 1 base and 3 bases, there was a span of 12 bases. The CDR3 sequence is 16 residues long. Germline V CDR1 and CDR2: MGHRA, YSYEKL. The chain's CDR3 is CASSQGQGPDTGELFF. DNA for the CDR3: TGCGCCAGCAGCCAAGGACAAGGCCCCGACACCGGGGAGCTGTTTTTT.

J is TRBJ2-2 and V is TRBV30; 10 bases are a match to TRBD1. The CDR3 totals 14 residues. V was pared by 8 bases and J by 6 bases, with 9 bases of the junction left unmatched. Germline V lookup: CDR1 GTSNPN, CDR2 SVGIG (reference sequence). The CDR3 reads CAGTGGQGAGELFF. DNA for the CDR3: TGTGCCGGAACCGGTGGACAGGGGGCCGGGGAGCTGTTTTTT. Full variable domain (remainder filled in from reference TRBV30 and TRBJ2-2): SQTIHQWPATLVQPVGSPLSLECTVEGTSNPNLYWYRQAAGRGLQLLFYSVGIGQISSEVPQNLSASRPQDRQFILSSKKLLLSDSGFYLCAGTGGQGAGELFFGEGSRLTVL.

The chain has TRBV6-5 and TRBJ2-1; TRBD2 matches 7 bases. Germline CDR1 MNHEY, CDR2 SVGAGI. V shed 6 bases, J shed 4 bases, and the junction held 6 bases outside the gene matches. This CDR3 has 14 amino acids. The CDR3 reads CASSQTSLYNEQFF. DNA for the CDR3: TGTGCCAGCAGCCAGACTAGCCTATACAATGAGCAGTTCTTC.

The genes are TRBV27 and TRBJ1-2; D call uncertain. The CDR3 has 14 residues. The ends were cut back, 6 bases at V and 7 bases at J, with 18 bases in the middle. The germline V gene encodes CDR1 MNHEY and CDR2 SMNVEV (reference sequence). CDR3 sequence reads: CASSPEGNKGGYTF. DNA of the CDR3: TGTGCCAGCAGCCCCGAGGGCAATAAGGGTGGCTACACCTTC.

The V gene is TRBV27, the J gene TRBJ1-1, with 8 bases fitting TRBD1. The CDR3 is made up of 14 amino acids. J was trimmed by 5 bases and V by 3 bases; bases with no gene match: 5. Germline CDR1 MNHEY, CDR2 SMNVEV (reference sequence). The CDR3 loop is CASSFAGGGTEAFF. The DNA of the CDR3 is TGTGCCAGCAGTTTTGCAGGGGGCGGGACTGAAGCTTTCTTT.

The V gene is TRBV30, the J gene TRBJ2-1; 9 bases line up with TRBD2. The V gene's germline CDR1 is GTSNPN and CDR2 SVGIG (reference sequence). CDR3 length: 14 residues. The J segment lost 9 bases and the V segment lost 0 bases, leaving 6 bases of the junction unmatched. CDR3 sequence (DNA): TGTGCCTGGAGTGTTAGCGGGAGTCCCGTTGAGCAGTTCTTC. This codes for CAWSVSGSPVEQFF.

This chain joins TRBV19 and TRBJ1-6; 9 bases agree with TRBD1. This CDR3 comprises 16 residues. The trim removed 7 bases at V and 10 bases at J, leaving 14 bases unmatched. The V gene's germline CDR1 is LNHDA and CDR2 SQIVND (reference sequence). The CDR3 DNA follows: TGTGCCAGTAACGATCCCTGGGACAGGGTTATCTCACCCCTCCACTTT. Amino acid sequence: CASNDPWDRVISPLHF.

The chain employs TRBV1 and TRBJ2-7; the table's D call of TRBD2 was not tested on the DNA. TRBV1 corresponds to a pseudogene. The CDR3 loop spans 14 amino acids. CDR3 in amino acids: CTTVPGDSPYEQYF. The CDR3 DNA reads as TGCACCACTGTACCCGGGGACTCCCCCTACGAGCAGTACTTC.

This chain joins TRBV19 and TRBJ1-2; D gene ambiguous. The V and J ends lost 3 bases and 6 bases respectively, with 8 bases between them. This CDR3 contains 12 residues. The germline V gene encodes CDR1 LNHDA and CDR2 SQIVND (reference sequence). The DNA of the CDR3 is TGTGCCAGTAGTATCCAGCCCGATGGCTACACCTTC. It specifies CASSIQPDGYTF. Full variable domain (missing parts from reference TRBV19 and TRBJ1-2): DGGITQSPKYLFRKEGQNVTLSCEQNLNHDAMYWYRQDPGQGLRLIYYSQIVNDFQKGDIAEGYSVSREKKESFPLTVTSAQKNPTAFYLCASSIQPDGYTFGSGTRLTVV.

The chain employs TRBV19 and TRBJ1-5; 9 positions match TRBD1. With 0 bases clipped from V and 6 bases from J, the junction kept 3 bases outside the gene matches. The CDR3 is 15 amino acids. The germline V gene encodes CDR1 LNHDA and CDR2 SQIVND (reference sequence). CDR3 sequence reads: CASSIDGQGFQPQHF. In DNA form, the CDR3 reads TGTGCCAGTAGTATAGATGGACAGGGGTTTCAGCCCCAGCATTTT.

The chain employs TRBV5-1 and TRBJ2-2; D unresolved. Looked up from germline, CDR1 is SGHRS and CDR2 is YFSETQ. The CDR3 has 15 amino acids. V lost 2 bases and J lost 0, with 8 bases in between. DNA of the CDR3: TGCGCCAGCAGCTTAATGGGGACGAACACCGGGGAGCTGTTTTTT. It encodes CASSLMGTNTGELFF.

The J gene is TRBJ1-2, the V gene TRBV10-3; 7 nucleotides line up with TRBD1. Trimming at V came to 2 bases and at J to 3 bases, leaving 6 bases not matched to a gene. This CDR3 has 15 amino acids. CDR1 is ENHRY and CDR2 is SYGVKD in the germline V gene. In nucleotides, the CDR3 is TGTGCCATCAGTGAGGACAGGGAGGGCGACTATGGCTACACCTTC. Its protein product is CAISEDREGDYGYTF.

With regard to this clone: The identical CDR3 is also encoded by other nucleotide sequences in the sample. This chain connects TRBV7-9 to TRBJ2-5; D might be TRBD1 or TRBD2, each matching 6 bases. The CDR3 is 13 residues long. The V gene's germline CDR1 is SEHNR and CDR2 FQNEAQ (reference sequence). The V gene lost 1 base and the J gene lost 4 bases, with 7 bases spanning the gap. This CDR3 reads CASSLEGGETQYF. The CDR3 region has the DNA TGTGCCAGCAGCTTAGAGGGGGGAGAGACCCAGTACTTC.

The chain joins TRBV4-1 to TRBJ1-6, with D maybe TRBD1 (6 bases). V was shortened by 1 base and J by 0 bases, with 13 bases between the two germline ends. The CDR3 totals 18 residues. The V gene's germline CDR1 is MGHRA and CDR2 YSYEKL. Written as DNA, the CDR3 is TGCGCCAGCAGCCAAGGGGGAAGGGGGAGCTCCTATAATTCACCCCTCCACTTT. This gives the protein CASSQGGRGSSYNSPLHF.

The V call is TRBV4-2, the J call TRBJ2-3, with 10 bases that match TRBD2. Germline CDR1 is LGHNA and CDR2 is YNFKEQ. The CDR3 sequence is 18 residues long. V lost 3 bases, J lost 0 bases, and 9 bases stayed unmatched. The CDR3 DNA is TGTGCCAGCAGCCAGGCTCATAGCGGGGGGCCGAGCACAGATACGCAGTATTTT. It is translated as CASSQAHSGGPSTDTQYF.

This clone was detected once. The chain combines TRBV7-2 with TRBJ1-1; 9 bases agree with TRBD1. Trimming at V came to 5 bases and at J to 1 base, leaving 2 bases not matched to a gene. The CDR3 is 14 residues long. Germline V CDR1 and CDR2: SGHTA, FQGNSA. The chain's CDR3 is CASSGQGRNTEAFF. The CDR3 DNA sequence: TGTGCCAGCAGCGGACAGGGGCGGAACACTGAAGCTTTCTTT.

This chain links TRBV6-4 with TRBJ2-3, with TRBD2 identical over 9 bases. The CDR3 totals 15 residues. J was trimmed by 1 base and V by 7 bases; bases with no gene match: 6. CDR1 MRHNA and CDR2 SNTAGT come from the germline V gene. CDR3 loop: CASKMTSGRTDTQYF. In DNA, the CDR3 is TGTGCCAGCAAGATGACTAGCGGACGCACAGATACGCAGTATTTT.

The chain has TRBV29-1 and TRBJ2-1; 9 bases fit TRBD1. Unmatched junction bases numbered 8, after V lost 6 bases and J lost 14 bases. Germline values: CDR1 SQVTM, CDR2 ANQGSEA. The CDR3 loop spans 11 amino acids. As DNA, the CDR3 is TGCAGCGTCCCGGACAGGGGAGGGGAGTTCTTC. This gives the protein CSVPDRGGEFF.

In its sample, this clone was seen once. The chain couples TRBV5-1 to TRBJ2-1, with D possibly being TRBD2 (5 bases). V was trimmed by 0 bases and J by 7 bases, leaving 11 bases between them. The length of the CDR3 is 14 residues. Per the germline V gene, CDR1 is SGHRS and CDR2 is YFSETQ. The CDR3: CASSLVLAGNEQFF. In nucleotides, the CDR3 is TGCGCCAGCAGCTTGGTTCTAGCTGGGAATGAGCAGTTCTTC.

V and J are TRBV14 and TRBJ2-1; a weak D match, TRBD1 (6 bases). Trimming removed 0 bases from V and 6 bases from J, with 9 bases in between. This CDR3 is 14 amino acids long. Germline values: CDR1 SGHDN, CDR2 FVKESK. Here the CDR3 DNA reads TGTGCCAGCAGCCAAGATGCCAGGGGCAATGAGCAGTTCTTC. It codes for CASSQDARGNEQFF.

This chain connects TRBV11-2 to TRBJ2-1, with D possibly TRBD2 on 7 matching bases. Germline V lookup: CDR1 SGHAT, CDR2 FQNNGV. Trimming removed 4 bases from V and 8 bases from J, with 18 bases in between. This CDR3 comprises 15 residues. This CDR3 reads CASSSWGRESDEQFF. As DNA, the CDR3 is TGTGCCAGCAGCTCGTGGGGGCGGGAGTCGGATGAGCAGTTCTTC.

V and J are TRBV28 and TRBJ2-1; 8 bases match TRBD2. The CDR3 loop spans 13 amino acids. V was clipped by 6 bases and J by 12 bases; unmatched bases: 10. Germline V gene sequence: CDR1 MDHEN, CDR2 SYDVKM. The CDR3 DNA follows: TGTGCCAGCAGGGGGACTAGATGGGAGAGGCAGTTCTTC. Translated: CASRGTRWERQFF.